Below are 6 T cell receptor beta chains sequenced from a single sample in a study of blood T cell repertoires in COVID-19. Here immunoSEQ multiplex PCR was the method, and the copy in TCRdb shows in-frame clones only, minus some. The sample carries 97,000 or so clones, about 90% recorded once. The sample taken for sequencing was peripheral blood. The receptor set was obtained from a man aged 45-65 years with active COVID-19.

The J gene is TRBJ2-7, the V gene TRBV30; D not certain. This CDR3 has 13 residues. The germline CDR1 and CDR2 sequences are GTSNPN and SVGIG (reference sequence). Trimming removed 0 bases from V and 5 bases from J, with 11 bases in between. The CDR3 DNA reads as TGTGCCTGGAGTGTACGGAGCAACCACGAGCAGTACTTC. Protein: CAWSVRSNHEQYF.

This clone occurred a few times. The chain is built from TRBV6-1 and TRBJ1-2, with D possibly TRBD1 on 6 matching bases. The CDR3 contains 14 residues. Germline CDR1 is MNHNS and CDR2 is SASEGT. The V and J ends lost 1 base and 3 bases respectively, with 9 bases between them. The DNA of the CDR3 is TGTGCCAGCAGTGAAGAGGGGGGGTACTATGGCTACACCTTC. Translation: CASSEEGGYYGYTF.

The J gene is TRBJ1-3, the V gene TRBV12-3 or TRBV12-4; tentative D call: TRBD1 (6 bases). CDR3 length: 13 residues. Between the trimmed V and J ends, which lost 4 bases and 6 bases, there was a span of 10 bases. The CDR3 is CASSWYRVNTIYF. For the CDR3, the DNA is TGTGCCAGCAGTTGGTACAGGGTAAACACCATATATTTT.

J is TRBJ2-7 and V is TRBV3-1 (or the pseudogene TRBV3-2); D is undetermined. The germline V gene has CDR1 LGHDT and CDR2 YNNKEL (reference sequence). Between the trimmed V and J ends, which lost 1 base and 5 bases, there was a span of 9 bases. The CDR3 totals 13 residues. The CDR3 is CASSQAPLDEQYF. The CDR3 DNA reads TGTGCCAGCAGCCAAGCTCCCCTCGACGAGCAGTACTTC.

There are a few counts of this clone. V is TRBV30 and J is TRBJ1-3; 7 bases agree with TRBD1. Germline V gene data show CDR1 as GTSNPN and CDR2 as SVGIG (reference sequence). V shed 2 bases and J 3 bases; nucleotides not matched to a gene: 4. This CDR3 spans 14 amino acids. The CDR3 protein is CAWSRQGGGNTIYF. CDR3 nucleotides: TGTGCCTGGAGTAGACAGGGCGGTGGAAACACCATATATTTT.

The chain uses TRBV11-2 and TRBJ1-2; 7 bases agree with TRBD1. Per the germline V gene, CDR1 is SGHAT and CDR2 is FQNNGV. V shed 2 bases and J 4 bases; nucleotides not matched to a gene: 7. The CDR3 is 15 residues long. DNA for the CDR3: TGTGCCAGCAGCTTACGCTCGGGACAGCTCTATGGCTACACCTTC. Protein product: CASSLRSGQLYGYTF.